Listed below are T cell receptor beta chains from one sample, sequenced in a study of beta chain features in type 1 diabetes. Method: immunoSEQ multiplex PCR; TCRdb's copy keeps in-frame clones and lacks some. The table shows 300,000 to 450,000 clones, with over 10% occurring only once. Sequenced input: naive CD4+ T cells from blood. The source of these receptors is a young woman with type 1 diabetes. The CDR3 runs from the conserved cysteine through the conserved F or W. A D gene is named only where the DNA matches it firmly. Clone size appears in some rows only: once, few, many, or a class for an expanded clone.

abundance | j_gene | v_gene | d_gene | CDR3nt | CDR3aa
few | TRBJ2-1 | TRBV4-3 | . | TGCGCCAGCAGCCAAGTACAGGGCCCCCCACAATTGCAGTTCTTC | CASSQVQGPPQLQFF
. | TRBJ2-1 | TRBV11-2 | . | TGTGCCAGCAGCACGAGGTTGGGGGGACCCGAGCAGTTCTTC | CASSTRLGGPEQFF
. | TRBJ2-1 | TRBV30 | . | TGTGCCTGGGGGGGGTATGGGCGGAGCTACAATGAGCAGTTCTTC | CAWGGYGRSYNEQFF
few | TRBJ1-2 | TRBV30 | . | TGTGCCTGGAATGGCCCTAACTATGGCTACACCTTC | CAWNGPNYGYTF
. | TRBJ2-2 | TRBV29-1 | . | TGCAGCGTTGAATCCAGGACGAACACCGGGGAGCTGTTTTTT | CSVESRTNTGELFF
. | TRBJ2-3 | TRBV7-2 | . | TGTGCCAGCAGCTTAATCGCGGGTTTCACAGATACGCAGTATTTT | CASSLIAGFTDTQYF
. | TRBJ2-1 | TRBV28 | TRBD1 | TGTGCCAGCAGCCCCCACAGGGGCTCCTACAATGAGCAGTTCTTC | CASSPHRGSYNEQFF
few | TRBJ2-2 | TRBV5-1 | . | TGCGCCAGCAGCTTGGTCGTGAGCGGGGAGCTGTTTTTT | CASSLVVSGELFF
. | TRBJ1-4 | TRBV25-1 | . | TGTGCCAGCAGTGAATTGGGGACACAATCAACTAATGAAAAACTGTTTTTT | CASSELGTQSTNEKLFF
. | TRBJ2-2 | TRBV5-1 | . | TGCGCCAGTCGACAGTCCTTCAACACCGGGGAGCTGTTTTTT | CASRQSFNTGELFF
. | TRBJ2-4 | TRBV4-1 | . | TGCGCCAGCAGCCAAGGGGCTCCCCGGACCAAAAACATTCAGTACTTC | CASSQGAPRTKNIQYF
few | TRBJ2-3 | TRBV19 | TRBD1 | TGTGCCAGTAGTAGCGACAGGGGGTACACAGATACGCAGTATTTT | CASSSDRGYTDTQYF
. | TRBJ2-3 | TRBV4-3 | . | TGCGCCAGCAGCCAAGATTGGGGGGTACTAGGCGCTAGCACAGATACGCAGTATTTT | CASSQDWGVLGASTDTQYF
. | TRBJ2-7 | TRBV28 | TRBD2 | TGTGCCAGCGCCGTAGTAGCGGGGGGCCTCGACGAGCAGTACTTC | CASAVVAGGLDEQYF
few | TRBJ2-7 | TRBV9 | . | TGTGCCAGCAGCCCCAAAGGGGCATCCGACTACGAGCAGTACTTC | CASSPKGASDYEQYF
. | TRBJ2-7 | TRBV28 | TRBD2 | TGTGCCAGCAATCTACAGGGGCTAGCGGGAGGCGAGCAGTACTTC | CASNLQGLAGGEQYF
few | TRBJ2-7 | TRBV28 | TRBD2 | TGTGCCAGCAGCTTGGGGGGGAGAGAGCAGTACTTC | CASSLGGREQYF
. | TRBJ2-4 | TRBV25-1 | TRBD1 | TGTGCCAGCAGCCCTGGACAGGGGGCGCCCTTAGCCAAAAACATTCAGTACTTC | CASSPGQGAPLAKNIQYF
few | TRBJ2-2 | TRBV14 | . | TGTGCCAGCCCTGGGGCGGTCGTCGGCACCGGGGAGCTGTTTTTT | CASPGAVVGTGELFF
. | TRBJ2-3 | TRBV9 | TRBD2 | TGTGCCAGCAGTGAGATAGCGGGGGCGGTGGATACGCAGTATTTT | CASSEIAGAVDTQYF
few | TRBJ2-7 | TRBV25-1 | TRBD1 | TGTGCCAGTGGGGGACAGGGCAAGGGCTACGAGCAGTACTTC | CASGGQGKGYEQYF
. | TRBJ2-5 | TRBV14 | . | TGTGCCAGCAGCCGGAGGGGGCTCAGAGAGACCCAGTACTTC | CASSRRGLRETQYF
few | TRBJ2-1 | TRBV6-6 | . | TGTGCCAGCAGTTACTCGAAGGGGCGTCTGAATGAGCAGTTCTTC | CASSYSKGRLNEQFF
. | TRBJ2-5 | TRBV7-2 | . | TGTGCCAGCAGCTTAGGTTCCCTCCGGAGAGAGACCCAGTACTTC | CASSLGSLRRETQYF
. | TRBJ2-3 | TRBV29-1 | . | TGCAGCGTTGAAGGGTGGGGACACACAGATACGCAGTATTTT | CSVEGWGHTDTQYF
. | TRBJ2-1 | TRBV27 | . | TGTGCCAGCAGTCGACAGAAGTACAATGAGCAGTTCTTC | CASSRQKYNEQFF
. | TRBJ1-2 | TRBV5-1 | TRBD1 | TGCGCCAGCAGCTTGGACAGGGGAGGCTATGGCTACACCTTC | CASSLDRGGYGYTF
. | TRBJ1-2 | TRBV19 | TRBD1 | TGTGCCAGTAGAGGGGGCCAAGACGTCTATGGCTACACCTTC | CASRGGQDVYGYTF
. | TRBJ2-7 | TRBV6-1 | . | TGTGCCAGCAGTGAAGCGCGGGGCTACGAGCAGTACTTC | CASSEARGYEQYF
. | TRBJ1-1 | TRBV5-6 | . | TGTGCCAGCAGCACACAGCTTGAAGCTTTCTTT | CASSTQLEAFF
. | TRBJ1-2 | TRBV2 | TRBD1 | TGTGCCAGCAGGGGGACAGAGAATAACTATGGCTACACCTTC | CASRGTENNYGYTF
. | TRBJ2-7 | TRBV28 | TRBD1 | TGTGCCAGCAGTTACCCTCCGGGACAGGGGTCCTACGAGCAGTACTTC | CASSYPPGQGSYEQYF